This is a list of T cell receptor beta chains from one sample in a study of cytomegalovirus exposure and HLA in healthy donors. Using immunoSEQ multiplex PCR, the repertoire was profiled, and TCRdb retains in-frame clones only, with some absent. The sample shows under 95,000 clones, 75% of them seen only once. Sequenced input: PBMCs. The origin of the receptors is a man aged 40-55 years in good health and CMV-seronegative. CDR3s include the opening cysteine and the closing phenylalanine or tryptophan. D genes are given only for firm matches. Clone size is stated in some rows and not others, as once, few, many or a class when expanded.

cdr3_length | d_call | j_call | v_call | clone_size | cdr3_nt | cdr3_aa
14 | - | TRBJ1-1 | TRBV10-1 | few | TGCGCCAGCAAAGGGGGACCCTCGAACACTGAAGCTTTCTTT | CASKGGPSNTEAFF
14 | - | TRBJ2-7 | TRBV9 | few | TGTGCCAGCAGCGCCGGCAGGGGAGCCTACGAGCAGTACTTC | CASSAGRGAYEQYF
16 | TRBD2 | TRBJ2-5 | TRBV7-2 | - | TGTGCCAGCACTTTCCGGGGTCCCGGGAGGTCTGAGACCCAGTACTTC | CASTFRGPGRSETQYF
13 | TRBD2 | TRBJ2-7 | TRBV5-1 | - | TGCGCCAGCAGCGCCGGGACTAACTACGAGCAGTACTTC | CASSAGTNYEQYF
16 | TRBD2 | TRBJ2-2 | TRBV5-4 | - | TGTGCCAGCAGCCTACTTAGCGGGGGGCGGGACGGGGAGCTGTTTTTT | CASSLLSGGRDGELFF
15 | - | TRBJ1-6 | TRBV7-4 | - | TGTGCCAGCAGCCCCGTTTCCTCACCTCTTTCCGGCCTCCACTTT | CASSPVSSPLSGLHF
16 | - | TRBJ1-5 | TRBV19 | - | TGTGCCAGTAGTCTCTTTATCGGGACACTCCCCCGGGCCCAGCATTTT | CASSLFIGTLPRAQHF
13 | TRBD1 | TRBJ2-4 | TRBV4-1 | - | TGCGCCAGCAGCCAAAATGTTAGGACAGGGGGAATATTC | CASSQNVRTGGIF
15 | TRBD1 | TRBJ1-1 | TRBV19 | - | TGTGCCAGTACTCAGAACAGGGGGCCGGACACTGAAGCTTTCTTT | CASTQNRGPDTEAFF
13 | TRBD1 | TRBJ1-1 | TRBV19 | - | TGTGCCAGTAACCAAGACAGGGCAGCTGAAGCTTTCTTT | CASNQDRAAEAFF
14 | - | TRBJ1-1 | TRBV7-8 | - | TGTGCCAGCAGCTTACGGGGGGCTGGCACTGAAGCTTTCTTT | CASSLRGAGTEAFF
15 | - | TRBJ2-7 | TRBV7-8 | few | TGTGCCAGCCGCTACTTGGCAGGGAACCTTTACGAGCAGTACTTC | CASRYLAGNLYEQYF
13 | - | TRBJ2-4 | TRBV28 | once | TGTGCCAGCAGTTTAAACGGGGGAAACATTCAGTACTTC | CASSLNGGNIQYF
13 | - | TRBJ1-1 | TRBV30 | few | TGTGCCTGGTGGGACAAGTTGAACACTGAAGCTTTCTTT | CAWWDKLNTEAFF
12 | - | TRBJ1-1 | TRBV6-6 | - | TGTGCCAGCCTGAGACTCACCACTGAAGCTTTCTTT | CASLRLTTEAFF
12 | - | TRBJ1-5 | TRBV10-3 | - | TGTGCCATCAGTGGGGGGGGTGAGCCCCAGCATTTT | CAISGGGEPQHF
15 | TRBD1 | TRBJ1-2 | TRBV19 | - | TGTGCCAGCCGCTTGGACAGGAGCCCTAACTATGGCTACACCTTC | CASRLDRSPNYGYTF
15 | TRBD1 | TRBJ1-2 | TRBV6-1 | - | TGTGCCAGCAGTCCAAAGACAGGGTCTAACTATGGCTACACCTTC | CASSPKTGSNYGYTF
14 | TRBD1 | TRBJ2-7 | TRBV5-1 | - | TGCGCCAGCAGCTACCGGAACAGGGGCTACGAGCAGTACTTC | CASSYRNRGYEQYF
16 | TRBD1 | TRBJ2-7 | TRBV10-3 | - | TGTGCCATCAGTGAGCCGGAGAGACAGGGTGACTACGAGCAGTACTTC | CAISEPERQGDYEQYF
15 | TRBD1 | TRBJ1-5 | TRBV27 | - | TGTGCCAGCAGCCTACTAGGGGGCCCCGGGCAGCCCCAGCATTTT | CASSLLGGPGQPQHF
15 | TRBD1 | TRBJ2-1 | TRBV19 | - | TGTGCCAGTAGCAATTTGGGGGGACAGGGCAATGAGCAGTTCTTC | CASSNLGGQGNEQFF
16 | TRBD1 | TRBJ1-6 | TRBV27 | once | TGTGCCAGCGTTACCGGGACAGCCTCATATAATTCACCCCTCCACTTT | CASVTGTASYNSPLHF
14 | - | TRBJ2-7 | TRBV27 | - | TGTGCCAGCAGTTTACGGGGGGCGGTGGACGAGCAGTACTTC | CASSLRGAVDEQYF
14 | - | TRBJ2-5 | TRBV7-8 | - | TGTGCCAGCAGCTTACCTCGGGGGCAAGAGACCCAGTACTTC | CASSLPRGQETQYF
14 | TRBD1 | TRBJ1-4 | TRBV5-1 | - | TGCGCCAGCAGCTTACAGGGGCCTAATGAAAAACTGTTTTTT | CASSLQGPNEKLFF
14 | TRBD1 | TRBJ1-1 | TRBV7-9 | - | TGTGCCAGCAGCCCGTGGACAGGGACGGCCGAAGCTTTCTTT | CASSPWTGTAEAFF
14 | - | TRBJ1-1 | TRBV7-2 | - | TGTGCCAGCAGCCCCGAGGGCATCAACACTGAAGCTTTCTTT | CASSPEGINTEAFF
14 | TRBD1 | TRBJ2-7 | TRBV5-1 | - | TGCGCCAGCAGCTTAGGGACAGGGGTCTACGAGCAGTACTTC | CASSLGTGVYEQYF
14 | TRBD2 | TRBJ2-7 | TRBV2 | - | TGTGCCAGCAGCGGGCGGGGGGGTTTTTACGAGCAGTACTTC | CASSGRGGFYEQYF
15 | - | TRBJ2-3 | TRBV6-5 | - | TGTGCCAGCAGTTACCTCCCGTACATCACAGATACGCAGTATTTT | CASSYLPYITDTQYF
15 | TRBD1 | TRBJ2-7 | TRBV5-1 | - | TGCGCCAGCAGCTGGGGACAGGGAAGTCGGTCCGAGCAGTACTTC | CASSWGQGSRSEQYF
13 | - | TRBJ1-2 | TRBV28 | - | TGTGCCAGCAGTTTTGGGGGCCCGATTTATGACACCTTC | CASSFGGPIYDTF